Sequencing of this T cell receptor beta chain was carried out in a study of T cells in Graves' hyperthyroidism and ophthalmopathy. TCR beta CDR3 regions were amplified from RNA. First-round RT-PCR targeting the TCR CDR3 was performed with the HTBI primer set. Using its own MiXCR run on the multiplex PCR reads, TCRdb lists one record per CDR3 protein. The repertoire has 470,000 or so distinct CDR3 sequences, around 21% of them found once; the top ten carry 26%. This clonotype was observed many times. CDR3 length: 14 amino acids. CDR1 WSHSY and CDR2 SAAADI come from the germline V gene. V dropped 6 bases and J dropped 4; count of bases not matched to a gene: 8.

Sequencing was carried out using blood. This receptor was taken from a man aged 18-30 years with Graves' hyperthyroidism. The chain carries TRBV10-2 and TRBJ1-1; TRBD1 aligns across 7 bases. For the CDR3, the DNA is TGCGCCAGCAGAGGGGAGGGGGACAGCACTGAAGCTTTCTTT. It encodes CASRGEGDSTEAFF.